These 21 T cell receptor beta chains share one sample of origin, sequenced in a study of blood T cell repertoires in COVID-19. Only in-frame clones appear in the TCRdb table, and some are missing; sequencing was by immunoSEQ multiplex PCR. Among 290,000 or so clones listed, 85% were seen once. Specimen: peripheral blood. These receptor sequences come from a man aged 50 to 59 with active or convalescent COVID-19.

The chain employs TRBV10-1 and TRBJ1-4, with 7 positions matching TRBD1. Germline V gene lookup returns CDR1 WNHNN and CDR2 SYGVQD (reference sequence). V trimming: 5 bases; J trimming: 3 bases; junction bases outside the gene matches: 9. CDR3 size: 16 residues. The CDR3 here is CASSWTGKEANEKLFF. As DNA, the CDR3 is TGCGCCAGCAGTTGGACAGGCAAAGAGGCTAATGAAAAACTGTTTTTT.

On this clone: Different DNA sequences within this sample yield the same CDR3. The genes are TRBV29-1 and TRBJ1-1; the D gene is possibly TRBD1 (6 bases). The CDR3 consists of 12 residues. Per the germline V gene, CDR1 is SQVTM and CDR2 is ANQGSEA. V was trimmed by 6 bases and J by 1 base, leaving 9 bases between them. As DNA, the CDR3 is TGCAGCGTAGGCAGGGGGAACACTGAAGCTTTCTTT. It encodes CSVGRGNTEAFF.

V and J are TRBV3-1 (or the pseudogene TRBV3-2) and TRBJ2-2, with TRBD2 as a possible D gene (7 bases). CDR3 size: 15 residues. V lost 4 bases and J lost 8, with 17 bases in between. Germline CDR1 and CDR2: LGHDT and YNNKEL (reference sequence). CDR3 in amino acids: CASSPGGPKRGELFF. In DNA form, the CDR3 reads TGTGCCAGCAGCCCGGGGGGCCCCAAACGGGGGGAGCTGTTTTTT.

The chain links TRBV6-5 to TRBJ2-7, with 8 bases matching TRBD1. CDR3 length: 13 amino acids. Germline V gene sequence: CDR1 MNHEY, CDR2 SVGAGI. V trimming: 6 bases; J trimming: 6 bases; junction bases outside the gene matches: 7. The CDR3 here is CASRRGQAPEQYF. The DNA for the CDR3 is TGTGCCAGCAGAAGGGGACAGGCCCCCGAGCAGTACTTC.

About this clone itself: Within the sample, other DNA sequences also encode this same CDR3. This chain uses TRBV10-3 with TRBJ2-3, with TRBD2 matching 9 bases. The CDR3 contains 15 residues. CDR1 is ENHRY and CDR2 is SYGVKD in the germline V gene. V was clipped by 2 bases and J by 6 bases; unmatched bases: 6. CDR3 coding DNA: TGTGCCATCAGTGAGAGTAGCGGGAGTGCTGATACGCAGTATTTT. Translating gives CAISESSGSADTQYF.

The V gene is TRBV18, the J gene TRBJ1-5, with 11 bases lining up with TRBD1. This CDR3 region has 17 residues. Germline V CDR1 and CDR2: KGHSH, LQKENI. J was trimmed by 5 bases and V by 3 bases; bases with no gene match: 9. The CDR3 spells CASSPTPGQGVHQPQHF. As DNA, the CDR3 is TGTGCCAGCTCACCGACCCCGGGACAGGGGGTCCATCAGCCCCAGCATTTT.

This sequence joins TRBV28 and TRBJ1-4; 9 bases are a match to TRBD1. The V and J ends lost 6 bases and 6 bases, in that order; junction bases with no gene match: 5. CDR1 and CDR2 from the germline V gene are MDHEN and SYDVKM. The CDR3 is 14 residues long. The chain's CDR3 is CASSPTGGHEKLFF. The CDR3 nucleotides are TGTGCCAGCAGCCCAACAGGGGGCCATGAAAAACTGTTTTTT.

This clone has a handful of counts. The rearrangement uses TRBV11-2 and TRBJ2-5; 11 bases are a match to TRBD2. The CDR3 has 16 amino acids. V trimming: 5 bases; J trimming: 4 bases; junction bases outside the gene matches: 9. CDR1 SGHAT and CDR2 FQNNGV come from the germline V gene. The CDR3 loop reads CASSPRVAGGRETQYF. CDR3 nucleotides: TGTGCCAGCAGCCCCCGGGTAGCGGGAGGGCGAGAGACCCAGTACTTC.

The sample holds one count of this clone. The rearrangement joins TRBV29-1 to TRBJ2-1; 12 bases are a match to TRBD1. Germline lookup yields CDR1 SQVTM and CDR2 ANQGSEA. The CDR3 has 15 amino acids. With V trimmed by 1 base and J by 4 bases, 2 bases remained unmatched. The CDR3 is CSVEGGQGAYNEQFF. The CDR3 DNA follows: TGCAGCGTTGAAGGGGGACAGGGGGCTTACAATGAGCAGTTCTTC.

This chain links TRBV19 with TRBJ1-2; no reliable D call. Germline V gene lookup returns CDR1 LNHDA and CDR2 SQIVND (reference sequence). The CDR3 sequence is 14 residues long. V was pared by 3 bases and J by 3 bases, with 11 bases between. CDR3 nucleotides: TGTGCCAGTAGTATCAAAGGGAGGGACTATGGCTACACCTTC. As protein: CASSIKGRDYGYTF.

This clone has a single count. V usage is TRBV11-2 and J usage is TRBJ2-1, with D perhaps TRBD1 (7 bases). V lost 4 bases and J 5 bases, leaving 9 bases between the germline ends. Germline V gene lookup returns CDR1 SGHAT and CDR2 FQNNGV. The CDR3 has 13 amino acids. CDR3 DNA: TGTGCCAGCAGCTCCAGGGGGGACAATGAGCAGTTCTTC. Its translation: CASSSRGDNEQFF.

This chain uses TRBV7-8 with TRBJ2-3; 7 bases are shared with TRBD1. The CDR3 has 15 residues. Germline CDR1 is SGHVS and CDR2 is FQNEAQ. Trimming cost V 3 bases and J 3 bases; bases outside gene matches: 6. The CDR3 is CASSLRQGPTDTQYF. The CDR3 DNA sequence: TGTGCCAGCAGCTTGCGACAGGGCCCAACAGATACGCAGTATTTT.

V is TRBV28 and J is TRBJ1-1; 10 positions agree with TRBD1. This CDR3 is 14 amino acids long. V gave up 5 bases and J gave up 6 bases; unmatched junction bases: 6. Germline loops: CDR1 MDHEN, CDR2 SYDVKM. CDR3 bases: TGTGCCAGCAGTCCCAGACAGGGGGCCGCTGAAGCTTTCTTT. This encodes CASSPRQGAAEAFF.

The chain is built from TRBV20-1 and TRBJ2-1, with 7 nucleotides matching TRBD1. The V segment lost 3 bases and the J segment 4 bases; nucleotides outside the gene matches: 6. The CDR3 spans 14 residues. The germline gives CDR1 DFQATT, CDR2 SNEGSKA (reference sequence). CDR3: CSASKGGKYNEQFF. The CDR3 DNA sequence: TGCAGTGCTAGTAAAGGGGGCAAATACAATGAGCAGTTCTTC.

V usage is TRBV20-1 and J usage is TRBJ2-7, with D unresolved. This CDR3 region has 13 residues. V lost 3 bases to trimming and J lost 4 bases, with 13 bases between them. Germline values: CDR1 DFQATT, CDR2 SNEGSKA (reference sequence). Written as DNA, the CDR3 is TGCAGTGCTAGTCCGCAGGTTCTTTACGAGCAGTACTTC. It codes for CSASPQVLYEQYF.

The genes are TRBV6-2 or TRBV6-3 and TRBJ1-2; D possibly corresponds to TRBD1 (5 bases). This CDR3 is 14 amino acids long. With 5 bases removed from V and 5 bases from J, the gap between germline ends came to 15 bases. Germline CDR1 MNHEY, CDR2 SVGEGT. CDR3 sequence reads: CASSPRQRFYGYTF. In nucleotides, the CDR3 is TGTGCCAGCAGTCCAAGACAGAGATTTTATGGCTACACCTTC.

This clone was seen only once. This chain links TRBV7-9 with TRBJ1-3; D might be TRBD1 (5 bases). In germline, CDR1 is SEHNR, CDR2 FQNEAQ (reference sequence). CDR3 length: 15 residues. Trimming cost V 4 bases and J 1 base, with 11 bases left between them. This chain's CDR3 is CASSSSGGSGNTIYF. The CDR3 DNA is TGTGCCAGCAGCTCTTCCGGGGGATCTGGAAACACCATATATTTT.

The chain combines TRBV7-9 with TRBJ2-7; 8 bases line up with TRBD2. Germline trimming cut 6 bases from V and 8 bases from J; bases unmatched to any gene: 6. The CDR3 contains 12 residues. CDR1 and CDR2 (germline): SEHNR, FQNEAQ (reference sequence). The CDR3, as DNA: TGTGCCAGCAGTCCTGATAGCGGGAAGCAGTACTTC. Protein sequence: CASSPDSGKQYF.

CDR3 protein: CASRTDRGPYEQYF. The CDR3 DNA follows: TGCGCCAGCAGGACGGACAGGGGCCCCTACGAGCAGTACTTC. The chain carries TRBV10-2 and TRBJ2-7; 9 nucleotides match TRBD1. After removal of 6 bases from V and 2 bases from J, the junction contained 5 bases not matched to a gene. Germline lookup yields CDR1 WSHSY and CDR2 SAAADI. CDR3 length equals 14 residues.

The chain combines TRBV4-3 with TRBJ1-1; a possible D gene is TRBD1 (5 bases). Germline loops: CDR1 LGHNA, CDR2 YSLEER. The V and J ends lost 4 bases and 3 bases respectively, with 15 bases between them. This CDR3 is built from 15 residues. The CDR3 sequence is CASSRARGYDTEAFF. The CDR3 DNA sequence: TGCGCCAGCAGCCGGGCCCGGGGGTATGACACTGAAGCTTTCTTT.

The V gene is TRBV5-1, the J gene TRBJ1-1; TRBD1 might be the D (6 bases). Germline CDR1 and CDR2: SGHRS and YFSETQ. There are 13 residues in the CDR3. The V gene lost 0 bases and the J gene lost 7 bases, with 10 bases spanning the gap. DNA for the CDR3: TGCGCCAGCAGCTTGGCTGGGACAAATGAAGCTTTCTTT. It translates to CASSLAGTNEAFF.